These 11 T cell receptor beta chains were sequenced from one sample in a study of blood T cell repertoires in COVID-19. Generated by immunoSEQ multiplex PCR, the TCRdb table keeps only in-frame clones and is missing some. The data show 84,000 or so clones, with about three quarters seen just once and about a tenth held by the top ten. What was sequenced was peripheral blood. The receptor set was obtained from a human donor in a cohort sampled during active COVID-19.

The CDR3 sequence: CSAGQLYGYTF. CDR3 DNA sequence: TGCAGCGCCGGACAACTCTATGGCTACACCTTC. The V gene is TRBV29-1, the J gene TRBJ1-2, with D tentatively TRBD1 (5 bases). The CDR3 consists of 11 residues. Germline loops: CDR1 SQVTM, CDR2 ANQGSEA. V gave up 7 bases and J gave up 4 bases, with 10 bases separating them.

The chain joins TRBV5-1 to TRBJ1-5, with a possible D match to TRBD1 (6 bases). CDR3 length equals 15 residues. Germline V gene sequence: CDR1 SGHRS, CDR2 YFSETQ. The V and J ends lost 1 base and 3 bases respectively, with 11 bases between them. CDR3 region: CASSLTGQTNQPQHF. DNA of the CDR3: TGCGCCAGCAGCTTGACAGGGCAGACCAATCAGCCCCAGCATTTT.

The chain uses TRBV11-2 and TRBJ2-7; D might be TRBD2 (6 bases). The CDR3 sequence is 15 residues long. V was trimmed by 3 bases and J by 2 bases, leaving 14 bases between them. The germline V gene has CDR1 SGHAT and CDR2 FQNNGV. CDR3 in DNA: TGTGCCAGCAGCTTCCGACTAGAGTACGCCTACGAGCAGTACTTC. Translating gives CASSFRLEYAYEQYF.

The chain uses TRBV28 and TRBJ2-7; TRBD2 might be the D (7 bases). Trimming cost V 7 bases and J 2 bases, with 15 bases left between them. The CDR3 has 14 amino acids. Germline values: CDR1 MDHEN, CDR2 SYDVKM. CDR3 in amino acids: CASMGGTRTYEQYF. The CDR3 DNA is TGTGCCAGCATGGGAGGGACACGGACCTACGAGCAGTACTTC.

This clone appeared a few times. The chain is built from TRBV3-1 (or the pseudogene TRBV3-2) and TRBJ2-2; D unresolved. The CDR3 has 12 residues. V lost 4 bases, J lost 6 bases, and 6 bases lay in between. Germline values: CDR1 LGHDT, CDR2 YNNKEL (reference sequence). CDR3 DNA: TGTGCCAGCAGCCCGCGGTCCGGGGAGCTGTTTTTT. Amino acid sequence: CASSPRSGELFF.

This clone was seen only once. This sequence joins TRBV9 and TRBJ2-2, with TRBD2 matching over 8 bases. CDR1 SGDLS and CDR2 YYNGEE come from the germline V gene. The CDR3 has 17 residues. V shed 0 bases, J shed 1 base, and the junction held 5 bases outside the gene matches. Here the CDR3 DNA reads TGTGCCAGCAGCGTAGAAATGGCGGGGGGGAACACCGGGGAGCTGTTTTTT. It yields the protein CASSVEMAGGNTGELFF. Variable domain in full (rest from reference TRBV9 and TRBJ2-2): DSGVTQTPKHLITATGQRVTLRCSPRSGDLSVYWYQQSLDQGLQFLIQYYNGEERAKGNILERFSAQQFPDLHSELNLSSLELGDSALYFCASSVEMAGGNTGELFFGEGSRLTVL.

The chain joins TRBV28 to TRBJ2-7; tentatively, D is TRBD1 (8 bases). Germline V CDR1 and CDR2: MDHEN, SYDVKM. The CDR3 is made up of 15 amino acids. V gave up 3 bases and J gave up 5 bases, with 17 bases separating them. The CDR3 spells CASSLGGTGGNEQYF. CDR3 in DNA: TGTGCCAGCAGTTTGGGGGGGACAGGAGGGAACGAGCAGTACTTC.

This chain connects TRBV11-3 to TRBJ2-7; 9 bases agree with TRBD1. V lost 7 bases and J lost 1; bases outside the gene matches: 14. The CDR3 sequence is 17 residues long. Germline values: CDR1 SGHNT, CDR2 YENEEA. CDR3 bases: TGTGCCAGCATCGCCTGCCGAGGACAGGGGTGTTCCTACGAGCAGTACTTC. It encodes CASIACRGQGCSYEQYF.

This chain uses TRBV25-1 with TRBJ2-7; D possibly corresponds to TRBD1 (5 bases). This CDR3 has 11 residues. Trimming left V 4 bases short and J 7 bases short, with 8 bases between. Germline lookup yields CDR1 MGHDK and CDR2 SYGVNS. In DNA form, the CDR3 reads TGTGCCAGCAGTGCAGGGAAGGAGCAGTACTTC. Translating it yields CASSAGKEQYF.

In its sample, this clone was seen a few times. At one end, the junction sequence differs from germline, possibly due to a read error. The chain carries TRBV7-3 and TRBJ2-3, with 9 bases aligning to TRBD2. From germline, CDR1 is SGHTA and CDR2 FQGTGA. This CDR3 is built from 14 residues. CDR3: CASSPGTSTDTQYF. For the CDR3, the DNA is TGTGCCAGCAGCCCCGGGACTAGCACCGATACGCAGTATTTT. Combining the CDR3 with reference TRBV7-3 and TRBJ2-3 gives the whole variable domain GAGVSQTPSNKVTEKGKYVELRCDPISGHTALYWYRQSLGQGPEFLIYFQGTGAADDSGLPNDRFFAVRPEGSVSTLKIQRTERGDSAVYLCASSPGTSTDTQYFGPGTRLTVL.

This chain connects TRBV7-2 to TRBJ2-7; 9 bases map to TRBD2. The CDR3 runs 15 residues. The V and J ends lost 4 bases and 3 bases, in that order; junction bases with no gene match: 7. Per germline, CDR1 SGHTA and CDR2 FQGNSA. DNA of the CDR3: TGTGCCAGCAGCTCAGCCGGGACTAGCAGCTACGAGCAGTACTTC. Amino acids: CASSSAGTSSYEQYF.